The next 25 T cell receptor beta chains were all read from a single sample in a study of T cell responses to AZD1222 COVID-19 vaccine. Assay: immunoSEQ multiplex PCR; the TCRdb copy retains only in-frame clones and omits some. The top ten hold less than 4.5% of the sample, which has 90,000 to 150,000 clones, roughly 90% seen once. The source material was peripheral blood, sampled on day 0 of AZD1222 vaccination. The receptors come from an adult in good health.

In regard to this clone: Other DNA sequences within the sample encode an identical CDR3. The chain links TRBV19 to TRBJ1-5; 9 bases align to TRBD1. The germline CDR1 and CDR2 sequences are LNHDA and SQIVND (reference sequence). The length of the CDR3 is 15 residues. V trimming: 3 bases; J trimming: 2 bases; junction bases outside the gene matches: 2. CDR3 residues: CASSITGGGNQPQHF. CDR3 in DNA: TGTGCCAGTAGTATCACAGGGGGCGGCAATCAGCCCCAGCATTTT.

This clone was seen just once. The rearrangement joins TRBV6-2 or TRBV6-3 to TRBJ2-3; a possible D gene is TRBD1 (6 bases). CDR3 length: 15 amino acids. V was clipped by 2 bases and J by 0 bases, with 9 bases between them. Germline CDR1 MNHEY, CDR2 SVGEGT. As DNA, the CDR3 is TGTGCCAGCAGTTACCCAGGACAGAGCACAGATACGCAGTATTTT. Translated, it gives CASSYPGQSTDTQYF.

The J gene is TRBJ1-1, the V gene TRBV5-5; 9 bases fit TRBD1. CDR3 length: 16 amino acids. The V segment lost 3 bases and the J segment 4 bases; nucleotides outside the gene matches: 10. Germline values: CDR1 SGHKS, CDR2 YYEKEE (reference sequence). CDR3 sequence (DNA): TGTGCCAGCAGCTCCTACGGGACAGGGATGGGCACTGAAGCTTTCTTT. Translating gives CASSSYGTGMGTEAFF.

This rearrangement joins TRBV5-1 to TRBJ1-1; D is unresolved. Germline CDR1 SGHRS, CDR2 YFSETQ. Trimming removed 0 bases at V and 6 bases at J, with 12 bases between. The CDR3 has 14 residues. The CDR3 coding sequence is TGCGCCAGCAGCTTGGACCCGGGGAGTCCTGAAGCTTTCTTT. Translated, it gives CASSLDPGSPEAFF.

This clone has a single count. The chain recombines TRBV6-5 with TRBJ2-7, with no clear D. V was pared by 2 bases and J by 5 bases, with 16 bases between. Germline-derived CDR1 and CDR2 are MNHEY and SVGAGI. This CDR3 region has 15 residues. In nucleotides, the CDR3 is TGTGCCAGCAGTTACAGGGCCCCTGGGGAAGACGAGCAGTACTTC. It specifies CASSYRAPGEDEQYF.

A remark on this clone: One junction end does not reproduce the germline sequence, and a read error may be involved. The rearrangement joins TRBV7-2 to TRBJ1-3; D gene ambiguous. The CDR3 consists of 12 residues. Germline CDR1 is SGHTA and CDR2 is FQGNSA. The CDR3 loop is CASRASGNTIYF. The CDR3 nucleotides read TGTGCCAGCAGGGCATCTGGGAACACCATATATTTT.

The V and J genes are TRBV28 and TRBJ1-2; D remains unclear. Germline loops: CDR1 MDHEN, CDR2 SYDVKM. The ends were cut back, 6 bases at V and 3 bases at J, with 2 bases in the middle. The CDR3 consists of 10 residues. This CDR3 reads CASRYYGYTF. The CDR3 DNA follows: TGTGCCAGCAGGTACTATGGCTACACCTTC.

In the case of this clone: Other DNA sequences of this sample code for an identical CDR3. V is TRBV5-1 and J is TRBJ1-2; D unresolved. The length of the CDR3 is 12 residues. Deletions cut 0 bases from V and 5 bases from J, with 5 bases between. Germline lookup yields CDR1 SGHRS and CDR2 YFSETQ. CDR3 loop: CASSLEGYGYTF. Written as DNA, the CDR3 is TGCGCCAGCAGCTTGGAAGGGTATGGCTACACCTTC. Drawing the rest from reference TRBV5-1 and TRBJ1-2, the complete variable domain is KAGVTQTPRYLIKTRGQQVTLSCSPISGHRSVSWYQQTPGQGLQFLFEYFSETQRNKGNFPGRFSGRQFSNSRSEMNVSTLELGDSALYLCASSLEGYGYTFGSGTRLTVV.

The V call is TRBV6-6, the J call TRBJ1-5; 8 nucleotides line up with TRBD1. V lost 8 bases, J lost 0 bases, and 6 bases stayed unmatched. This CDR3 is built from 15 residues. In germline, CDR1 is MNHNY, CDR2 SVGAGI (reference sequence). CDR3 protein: CASRTGSYSNQPQHF. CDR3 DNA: TGTGCCAGCCGGACAGGGAGCTATAGCAATCAGCCCCAGCATTTT.

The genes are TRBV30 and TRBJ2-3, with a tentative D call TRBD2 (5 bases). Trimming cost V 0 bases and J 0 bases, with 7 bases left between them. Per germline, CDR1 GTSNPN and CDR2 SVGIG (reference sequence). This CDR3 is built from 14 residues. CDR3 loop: CAWSVSGSTDTQYF. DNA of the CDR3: TGTGCCTGGAGTGTAAGCGGAAGCACAGATACGCAGTATTTT. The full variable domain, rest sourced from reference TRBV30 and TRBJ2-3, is SQTIHQWPATLVQPVGSPLSLECTVEGTSNPNLYWYRQAAGRGLQLLFYSVGIGQISSEVPQNLSASRPQDRQFILSSKKLLLSDSGFYLCAWSVSGSTDTQYFGPGTRLTVL.

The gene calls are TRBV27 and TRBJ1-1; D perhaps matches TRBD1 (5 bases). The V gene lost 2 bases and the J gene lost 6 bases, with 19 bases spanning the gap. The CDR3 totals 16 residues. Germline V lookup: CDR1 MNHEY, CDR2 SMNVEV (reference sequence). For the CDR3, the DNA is TGTGCCAGCAGTTTAACGGCGGGCACCTGGGGGGCTGAAGCTTTCTTT. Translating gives CASSLTAGTWGAEAFF.

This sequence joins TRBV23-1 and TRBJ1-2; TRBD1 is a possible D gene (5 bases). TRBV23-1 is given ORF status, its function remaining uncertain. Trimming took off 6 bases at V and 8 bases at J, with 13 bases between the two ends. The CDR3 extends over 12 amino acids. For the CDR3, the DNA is TGCGCCAGCAGGACGGGGGGGTTCGGCTACACCTTC. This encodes CASRTGGFGYTF.

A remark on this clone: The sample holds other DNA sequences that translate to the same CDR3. CDR3 coding DNA: TGTGCCAGCAGTTTAAAGGACAGCTCCTACGAGCAGTACTTC. Its translation: CASSLKDSSYEQYF. This chain joins TRBV27 and TRBJ2-7; TRBD1 is a possible D gene (6 bases). Germline CDR1 reads MNHEY; CDR2 reads SMNVEV (reference sequence). This CDR3 is built from 14 residues. V lost 2 bases, J lost 0 bases, and 8 bases lay in between.

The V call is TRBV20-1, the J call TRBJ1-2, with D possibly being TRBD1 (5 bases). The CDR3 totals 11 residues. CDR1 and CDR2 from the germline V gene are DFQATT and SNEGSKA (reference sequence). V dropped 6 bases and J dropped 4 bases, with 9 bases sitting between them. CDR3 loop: CSAPGGYGYTF. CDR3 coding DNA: TGCAGTGCCCCCGGGGGCTATGGCTACACCTTC.

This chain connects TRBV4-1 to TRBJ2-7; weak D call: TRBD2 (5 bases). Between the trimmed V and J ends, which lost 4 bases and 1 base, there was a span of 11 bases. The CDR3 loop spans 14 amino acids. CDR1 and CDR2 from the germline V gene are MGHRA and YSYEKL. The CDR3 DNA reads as TGCGCCAGCAGCCGAGAGGGAGCTTCCTACGAGCAGTACTTC. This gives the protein CASSREGASYEQYF.

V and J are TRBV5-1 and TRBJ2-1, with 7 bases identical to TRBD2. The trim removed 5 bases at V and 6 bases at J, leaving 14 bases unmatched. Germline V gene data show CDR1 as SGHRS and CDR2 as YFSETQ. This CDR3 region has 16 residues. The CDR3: CASSSSGGSYGNEQFF. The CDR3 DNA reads TGCGCCAGCAGTTCCTCGGGGGGTTCCTACGGCAATGAGCAGTTCTTC.

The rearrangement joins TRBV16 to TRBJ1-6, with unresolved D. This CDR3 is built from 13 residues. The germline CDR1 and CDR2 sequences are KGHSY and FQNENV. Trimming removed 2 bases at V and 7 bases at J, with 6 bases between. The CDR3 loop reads CASSQQDNSPLHF. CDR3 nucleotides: TGTGCCAGCAGCCAACAGGACAATTCACCCCTCCACTTT.

The CDR3 reads CASSVDRAYGYTF. DNA of the CDR3: TGTGCCAGCTCCGTCGACAGGGCCTATGGCTACACCTTC. The chain joins TRBV18 to TRBJ1-2; 7 bases agree with TRBD1. The CDR3 has 13 residues. V lost 6 bases, J lost 4 bases, and 5 bases stayed unmatched. Looked up from germline, CDR1 is KGHSH and CDR2 is LQKENI.

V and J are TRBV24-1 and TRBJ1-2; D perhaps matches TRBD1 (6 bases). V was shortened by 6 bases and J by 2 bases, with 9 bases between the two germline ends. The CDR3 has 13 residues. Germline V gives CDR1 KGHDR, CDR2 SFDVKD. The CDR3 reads CATSSGTNYGYTF. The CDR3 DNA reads TGTGCCACCAGTTCCGGGACAAACTATGGCTACACCTTC.

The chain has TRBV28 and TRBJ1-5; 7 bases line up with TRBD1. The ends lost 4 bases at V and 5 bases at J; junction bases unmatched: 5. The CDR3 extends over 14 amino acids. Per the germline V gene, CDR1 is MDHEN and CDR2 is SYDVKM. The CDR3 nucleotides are TGTGCCAGCAGTTCCGGACAGGCCTATCAGCCCCAGCATTTT. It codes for CASSSGQAYQPQHF.

The CDR3 coding sequence is TGTGCCAGCAGTTTACTAGCGGGGGAGGATACGCAGTATTTT. Translating gives CASSLLAGEDTQYF. The rearrangement links TRBV27 to TRBJ2-3; 10 bases fit TRBD2. V was clipped by 2 bases and J by 6 bases; unmatched bases: 2. CDR3 length equals 14 residues. Germline CDR1 reads MNHEY; CDR2 reads SMNVEV (reference sequence).

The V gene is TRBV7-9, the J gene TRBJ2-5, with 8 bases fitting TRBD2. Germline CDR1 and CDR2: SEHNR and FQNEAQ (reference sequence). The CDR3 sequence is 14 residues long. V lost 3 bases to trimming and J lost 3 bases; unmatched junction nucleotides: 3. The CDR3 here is CASSFGSGKETQYF. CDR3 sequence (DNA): TGTGCCAGCAGCTTCGGTAGCGGGAAAGAGACCCAGTACTTC. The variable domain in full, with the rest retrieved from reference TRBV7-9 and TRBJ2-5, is DTGVSQNPRHKITKRGQNVTFRCDPISEHNRLYWYRQTLGQGPEFLTYFQNEAQLEKSRLLSDRFSAERPKGSFSTLEIQRTEQGDSAMYLCASSFGSGKETQYFGPGTRLLVL.

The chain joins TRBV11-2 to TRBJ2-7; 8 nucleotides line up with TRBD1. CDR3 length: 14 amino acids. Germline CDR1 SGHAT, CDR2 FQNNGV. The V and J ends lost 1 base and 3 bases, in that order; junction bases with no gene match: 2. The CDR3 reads CASSLGTGIYEQYF. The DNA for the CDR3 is TGTGCCAGCAGCTTAGGGACAGGGATCTACGAGCAGTACTTC.

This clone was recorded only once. The CDR3 region has the DNA TGTGCCAGCGTAGGGAACCACTACGAGCAGTACTTC. It encodes CASVGNHYEQYF. The chain uses TRBV2 and TRBJ2-7, with D uncertain. V was pared by 8 bases and J by 3 bases, with 11 bases between. There are 12 residues in the CDR3. CDR1 SNHLY and CDR2 FYNNEI come from the germline V gene.

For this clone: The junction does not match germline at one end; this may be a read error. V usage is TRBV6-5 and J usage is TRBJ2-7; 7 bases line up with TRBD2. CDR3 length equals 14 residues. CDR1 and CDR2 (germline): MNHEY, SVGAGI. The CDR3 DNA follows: TGTGCCAGCAGTAACTCCGGGGGGAGGGACGAGCAGTACTTC. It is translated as CASSNSGGRDEQYF.